This entry lists 28 T cell receptor beta chains sequenced from one sample in a study of T cells in Graves' hyperthyroidism and ophthalmopathy. TCR beta CDR3 regions were amplified from RNA. The HTBI primer set was used in a first-round RT-PCR of the TCR CDR3. Via MiXCR, TCRdb re-called the multiplex PCR reads, giving one row per CDR3 protein. The table records roughly 300,000 distinct CDR3 sequences, less than 30% of them present only once. Sequenced material: blood. These receptors came from a man aged 40-49 years with Graves' hyperthyroidism that later progressed to Graves' ophthalmopathy.

This sequence joins TRBV4-2 and TRBJ2-7; the match to TRBD2 covers 7 bases. The CDR3 loop spans 14 amino acids. Germline values: CDR1 LGHNA, CDR2 YNFKEQ. The trim removed 1 base at V and 6 bases at J, leaving 6 bases unmatched. CDR3 DNA sequence: TGTGCCAGCAGCCAAGGTTCAGGGAGGGGCGAGCAGTACTTC. Protein sequence: CASSQGSGRGEQYF.

The rearrangement joins TRBV28 to TRBJ2-4; TRBD1 matches at 11 bases. Germline V gene data show CDR1 as MDHEN and CDR2 as SYDVKM. CDR3 length equals 15 residues. Unmatched junction bases numbered 11, after V lost 7 bases and J lost 9 bases. The CDR3: CASTLRTGGFGIQYF. CDR3 sequence (DNA): TGTGCCAGCACCCTAAGGACAGGGGGCTTTGGCATTCAGTACTTC.

This chain uses TRBV6-5 with TRBJ1-3, with TRBD1 matching over 9 bases. Germline V gene lookup returns CDR1 MNHEY and CDR2 SVGAGI. The CDR3 covers 17 residues. Trimming cost V 4 bases and J 1 base; bases outside gene matches: 8. The CDR3 region has the DNA TGTGCCAGCAGTTCTACGGGACAGGGCCCGTCTGGAAACACCATATATTTT. Translating it yields CASSSTGQGPSGNTIYF.

The V and J genes are TRBV20-1 and TRBJ1-2; 7 nucleotides agree with TRBD1. CDR1 and CDR2 from the germline V gene are DFQATT and SNEGSKA (reference sequence). This CDR3 spans 13 amino acids. Losses at the gene ends were 6 bases for V and 4 bases for J; bases not matched to a gene: 8. CDR3 sequence: CSAPSGQIYGYTF. The CDR3 nucleotides are TGCAGTGCCCCCTCGGGACAGATCTATGGCTACACCTTC.

This clonotype was seen many times. This chain links TRBV3-1 with TRBJ1-2, with no clear D. Trimming removed 4 bases at V and 4 bases at J, with 13 bases between. Looked up from germline, CDR1 is LGHDT and CDR2 is YNNKEL (reference sequence). There are 14 residues in the CDR3. CDR3 residues: CASSPDAALYGYTF. CDR3 bases: TGTGCCAGCAGCCCAGACGCAGCTCTCTATGGCTACACCTTC.

The V call is TRBV29-1, the J call TRBJ2-7; 12 bases line up with TRBD2. The junction had 3 bases not matched to a gene; V was cut back by 1 base and J by 2 bases. CDR1 SQVTM and CDR2 ANQGSEA come from the germline V gene. This CDR3 region has 15 residues. The CDR3 nucleotides are TGCAGCGTTGAAGGGACTAGCGGGACTGCCTACGAGCAGTACTTC. Its translation is CSVEGTSGTAYEQYF.

This clonotype was seen ten or more times. V is TRBV10-3 and J is TRBJ2-6, with 8 positions matching TRBD1. The CDR3 length is 16 residues. V gave up 4 bases and J gave up 2 bases; unmatched junction bases: 4. Germline-derived CDR1 and CDR2 are ENHRY and SYGVKD. The CDR3, as DNA: TGTGCCATCAGTGCCTCGACAGGGGCTGGGGCCAACGTCCTGACTTTC. It is translated as CAISASTGAGANVLTF.

Many counts were recorded for this clonotype. The J gene is TRBJ1-5, the V gene TRBV6-2 or TRBV6-3; 7 positions match TRBD1. Trimming removed 2 bases from V and 4 bases from J; junction bases left unmatched: 5. Per germline, CDR1 MNHEY and CDR2 SVGEGT. The CDR3 extends over 15 amino acids. This chain's CDR3 is CASSYPARGNQPQHF. CDR3 coding DNA: TGTGCCAGCAGTTACCCCGCCAGGGGGAATCAGCCCCAGCATTTT.

This CDR3 reads CASSLGGGFSSYEQYF. CDR3 nucleotides: TGTGCCAGCAGTTTAGGGGGGGGGTTTAGCTCCTACGAGCAGTACTTC. The chain carries TRBV12-3 or TRBV12-4 and TRBJ2-7, with 7 bases that match TRBD2. Trimming removed 1 base from V and 0 bases from J; junction bases left unmatched: 6. CDR3 length: 16 residues.

The CDR3 coding sequence is TGTGCCAGCAGCTCGGGAAAGTTTCATGGCTACACCTTC. It translates to CASSSGKFHGYTF. This chain uses TRBV7-2 with TRBJ1-2, with unresolved D. Germline CDR1 reads SGHTA; CDR2 reads FQGNSA. Trimming removed 4 bases at V and 6 bases at J, with 12 bases between. This CDR3 has 13 amino acids.

This clonotype was found many times. The chain links TRBV29-1 to TRBJ1-1, with D perhaps TRBD1 (6 bases). V was clipped by 1 base and J by 4 bases, with 13 bases between them. The CDR3 totals 14 residues. The germline gives CDR1 SQVTM, CDR2 ANQGSEA. CDR3 coding DNA: TGCAGCGTTGAAGGAGTAGGGGGTATCACTGAAGCTTTCTTT. Translated, it gives CSVEGVGGITEAFF.

This clonotype was observed at least ten times. CDR3 in amino acids: CASSQGGGSTYEQYF. The CDR3 bases are TGTGCCAGCAGTCAAGGAGGTGGCAGCACCTACGAGCAGTACTTC. This chain links TRBV28 with TRBJ2-7, with a tentative D call TRBD2 (5 bases). This CDR3 is built from 15 residues. Germline CDR1 and CDR2: MDHEN and SYDVKM. Trimming shortened V by 5 bases and J by 2 bases, and 16 bases separated the two germline ends.

This clonotype has ten or more counts. The rearrangement links TRBV30 to TRBJ1-2; D is ambiguous. The CDR3 spans 14 residues. The germline V gene encodes CDR1 GTSNPN and CDR2 SVGIG (reference sequence). V dropped 0 bases and J dropped 8 bases, with 16 bases sitting between them. CDR3: CAWSVLRGTSGYTF. The CDR3 DNA is TGTGCCTGGAGTGTACTTCGGGGTACCTCCGGCTACACCTTC.

This clonotype was observed at least ten times. This chain links TRBV5-4 with TRBJ2-5; D might be TRBD1 or TRBD2, each matching 5 bases. Germline assignment: CDR1 SGHNT and CDR2 YYREEE (reference sequence). CDR3 length: 13 amino acids. Trimming took 5 bases from V and 7 from J, leaving 15 bases between them. CDR3 sequence reads: CASRTQEDGTQYF. The CDR3 region has the DNA TGTGCCAGCAGGACACAGGAGGATGGGACCCAGTACTTC.

This clonotype came up many times. The CDR3 DNA reads TGTGCCACCAGCAGAAACAGGGTGAACACTGAAGCTTTCTTT. Translating gives CATSRNRVNTEAFF. The genes are TRBV15 and TRBJ1-1; a possible D gene is TRBD1 (6 bases). With 2 bases removed from V and 0 bases from J, the gap between germline ends came to 7 bases. CDR3 size: 14 residues. Germline V gene data show CDR1 as LNHNV and CDR2 as YYDKDF (reference sequence).

This clonotype was seen repeatedly, ten times or more. The chain employs TRBV2 and TRBJ2-2, with D perhaps TRBD1 or TRBD2 (6 bases each). The CDR3 totals 13 residues. Looked up from germline, CDR1 is SNHLY and CDR2 is FYNNEI. V was trimmed by 7 bases and J by 6 bases, leaving 12 bases between them. The CDR3 nucleotides are TGTGCCAGCAAGGGGGAGGCCCCCGGGGAGCTGTTTTTT. Translated, it gives CASKGEAPGELFF.

In this sample, this clonotype turned up many times. CDR3 DNA sequence: TGCGCCAGCAGCTTGGGGGTTGGTGTGGCGAACACCGGGGAGCTGTTTTTT. Residues: CASSLGVGVANTGELFF. V usage is TRBV5-1 and J usage is TRBJ2-2; D remains ambiguous. V was pared by 0 bases and J by 0 bases, with 12 bases between. The germline gives CDR1 SGHRS, CDR2 YFSETQ. The CDR3 has 17 residues.

Ten or more counts support this clonotype. A much larger clonotype is one base distant, so this may be a read error. This sequence joins TRBV28 and TRBJ2-7, with D unclear. V lost 3 bases, J lost 1 base, and 4 bases lay in between. Germline V gene data show CDR1 as MDHEN and CDR2 as SYDVKM. The CDR3 totals 12 residues. The CDR3 spells CASSLRSYEQYF. The DNA of the CDR3 is TGTGCCAGCAGTTTGAGGTCCTACGAGCAGTACTTC.

This clonotype was recorded at least ten times. The J gene is TRBJ2-7, the V gene TRBV6-5; 11 nucleotides match TRBD2. The V gene's germline CDR1 is MNHEY and CDR2 SVGAGI. The CDR3 is 15 residues long. V gave up 6 bases and J gave up 2 bases; unmatched junction bases: 6. The CDR3 DNA follows: TGTGCCAGCAGCCACCATAGCGGGAGGGCCTACGAGCAGTACTTC. Translation: CASSHHSGRAYEQYF.

The sample holds many counts of this clonotype. The V and J genes are TRBV5-5 and TRBJ2-5; 9 nucleotides line up with TRBD1. From germline, CDR1 is SGHKS and CDR2 YYEKEE (reference sequence). The V segment lost 3 bases and the J segment 2 bases; nucleotides outside the gene matches: 2. The CDR3 contains 14 residues. The CDR3 DNA follows: TGTGCCAGCAGCTCGGACAGGGGACAAGAGACCCAGTACTTC. It translates to CASSSDRGQETQYF.

The chain couples TRBV2 to TRBJ2-5; TRBD2 agrees at 10 bases. Per the germline V gene, CDR1 is SNHLY and CDR2 is FYNNEI. The CDR3 sequence is 16 residues long. J lost 4 bases, V lost 3 bases, and 8 bases had no gene match. The CDR3 nucleotides are TGTGCCAGCAGTGACCGGCTAGCGGGAGTGCGAGAGACCCAGTACTTC. It translates to CASSDRLAGVRETQYF.

The chain is built from TRBV19 and TRBJ2-5, with TRBD2 matching 8 bases. From germline, CDR1 is LNHDA and CDR2 SQIVND (reference sequence). V trimming: 4 bases; J trimming: 5 bases; junction bases outside the gene matches: 9. The CDR3 contains 15 residues. As DNA, the CDR3 is TGTGCCAGTAGTAACCCACGGGAGGGCCAGGAGACCCAGTACTTC. It encodes CASSNPREGQETQYF. The whole variable domain, remainder taken from reference TRBV19 and TRBJ2-5, is DGGITQSPKYLFRKEGQNVTLSCEQNLNHDAMYWYRQDPGQGLRLIYYSQIVNDFQKGDIAEGYSVSREKKESFPLTVTSAQKNPTAFYLCASSNPREGQETQYFGPGTRLLVL.

J is TRBJ2-5 and V is TRBV7-3, with D possibly matching TRBD2 (5 bases). Germline assignment: CDR1 SGHTA and CDR2 FQGTGA. The CDR3 sequence is 14 residues long. The V end lost 3 bases, the J end lost 5 bases, and 13 bases lay between the germline ends. The chain's CDR3 is CASSLDPGRETQYF. Here the CDR3 DNA reads TGTGCCAGCAGCTTGGACCCGGGAAGGGAGACCCAGTACTTC.

In its sample, this clonotype was seen many times. CDR3 amino acids: CASSVGGRETQYF. CDR3 DNA sequence: TGTGCCAGCAGCGTCGGGGGCAGGGAGACCCAGTACTTC. The rearrangement uses TRBV9 and TRBJ2-5, with D possibly called TRBD1 or TRBD2 (6 bases each). This CDR3 has 13 amino acids. Germline lookup yields CDR1 SGDLS and CDR2 YYNGEE. V was pared by 2 bases and J by 5 bases, with 10 bases between.

This clonotype has a count of ten or more. This chain connects TRBV6-2 or TRBV6-3 to TRBJ2-2; no firm D call. Trimming pared 0 bases from V and 2 bases from J, leaving 16 bases between. This CDR3 comprises 18 residues. Germline lookup yields CDR1 MNHEY and CDR2 SVGEGT. This CDR3 reads CASSYSIAASTNTGELFF. The CDR3 region has the DNA TGTGCCAGCAGTTACTCGATCGCTGCTAGTACTAACACCGGGGAGCTGTTTTTT.

This clonotype showed up many times. The chain employs TRBV20-1 and TRBJ2-7; 12 positions match TRBD2. The CDR3 consists of 14 residues. The trim removed 6 bases at V and 4 bases at J, leaving 7 bases unmatched. CDR1 and CDR2 from the germline V gene are DFQATT and SNEGSKA (reference sequence). CDR3 sequence: CSAPTSGRLYEQYF. Written as DNA, the CDR3 is TGCAGTGCCCCGACTAGCGGGAGATTGTACGAGCAGTACTTC.

V is TRBV10-1 and J is TRBJ2-2, with TRBD1 matching over 10 bases. Germline values: CDR1 WNHNN, CDR2 SYGVQD (reference sequence). V dropped 7 bases and J dropped 2; count of bases not matched to a gene: 13. The CDR3 length is 18 residues. CDR3 bases: TGCGCCAGCACCCCGGGACAGGGGTCAAGATCCAACACCGGGGAGCTGTTTTTT. It codes for CASTPGQGSRSNTGELFF.

This clonotype was detected ten times or more. One base away lies a much larger clone, so this may be a sequencing read error. V is TRBV6-1 and J is TRBJ2-5; TRBD2 aligns across 8 bases. V shed 11 bases and J 5 bases; nucleotides not matched to a gene: 10. The germline CDR1 and CDR2 sequences are MNHNS and SASEGT. The CDR3 spans 13 residues. The CDR3 DNA reads TGTGCCGGCCAACTAGCGGCCCGCGAGACCCAGTACTTC. It is translated as CAGQLAARETQYF.